This passage covers 30 T cell receptor beta chains from one sample sequenced in a study of OX40 agonist ivuxolimab in advanced cancers. Assay used: immunoSEQ multiplex PCR; TCRdb lists only in-frame clones, some missing. This table holds about 98,000 clones, 85% to 95% found once. The source material was CD4+ or CD8+ T cells sorted from blood, sampled in a trial of the OX40 agonist ivuxolimab. These receptors all come from an adult with an advanced solid tumor such as melanoma, head and neck, liver or kidney cancer.

The chain employs TRBV9 and TRBJ2-5; D is unresolved. The CDR3 covers 13 residues. CDR1 and CDR2 (germline): SGDLS, YYNGEE. V was pared by 2 bases and J by 2 bases, with 7 bases between. Here the CDR3 DNA reads TGTGCCAGCAGCGTGGGCGTTCAAGAGACCCAGTACTTC. It is translated as CASSVGVQETQYF.

V gene TRBV4-2 combines with J gene TRBJ1-2; 7 bases align to TRBD1. The germline CDR1 and CDR2 sequences are LGHNA and YNFKEQ. The trim removed 1 base at V and 4 bases at J, leaving 9 bases unmatched. This CDR3 region has 16 residues. In DNA form, the CDR3 reads TGTGCCAGCAGCCAAGGGTTCCGACAGGGCTCCTATGGCTACACCTTC. Protein product: CASSQGFRQGSYGYTF.

The V gene is TRBV15, the J gene TRBJ1-2; D is ambiguous. This CDR3 region has 14 residues. Trimming removed 0 bases at V and 8 bases at J, with 13 bases between. The germline V gene has CDR1 LNHNV and CDR2 YYDKDF (reference sequence). The DNA of the CDR3 is TGTGCCACCAGCAGAGATCTAGGGCTGAGGGGCTACACCTTC. Encoded protein: CATSRDLGLRGYTF.

J is TRBJ1-5 and V is TRBV6-5; possibly TRBD1 for D (6 bases). CDR1 MNHEY and CDR2 SVGAGI come from the germline V gene. V lost 0 bases and J lost 6, with 12 bases in between. CDR3 length: 15 amino acids. This CDR3 reads CASSYSWGAGQPQHF. CDR3 in DNA: TGTGCCAGCAGTTACTCGTGGGGGGCGGGTCAGCCCCAGCATTTT.

The rearrangement joins TRBV10-3 to TRBJ1-5, with D possibly matching TRBD1 (6 bases). Germline V gene sequence: CDR1 ENHRY, CDR2 SYGVKD. Between the trimmed V and J ends, which lost 3 bases and 5 bases, there was a span of 17 bases. The CDR3 spans 16 residues. CDR3 DNA sequence: TGTGCCATCAGTGATGATTGGGGGCGGGCGGATCAGCCCCAGCATTTT. Translated: CAISDDWGRADQPQHF.

The chain links TRBV11-1 to TRBJ1-1; D gene unclear. Trimming removed 4 bases at V and 1 base at J, with 4 bases between. Germline V CDR1 and CDR2: SGHAT, FQDESV (reference sequence). There are 12 residues in the CDR3. The CDR3 DNA sequence: TGTGCCAGCAGCTACAGGAACACTGAAGCTTTCTTT. As protein: CASSYRNTEAFF.

V is TRBV6-5 and J is TRBJ2-5; the D call may be TRBD1 or TRBD2 (5 bases each). V was cut by 6 bases and J by 7 bases, with 21 bases left in between. The CDR3 length is 15 residues. Germline-derived CDR1 and CDR2 are MNHEY and SVGAGI. This CDR3 reads CASSPRRGPSGTQYF. CDR3 nucleotide sequence: TGTGCCAGCAGCCCCCGACGGGGACCCTCCGGGACCCAGTACTTC.

The rearrangement joins TRBV6-1 to TRBJ2-1; D gene unclear. The CDR3 loop spans 13 amino acids. Germline values: CDR1 MNHNS, CDR2 SASEGT. Trimming removed 0 bases from V and 8 bases from J, with 8 bases in between. CDR3 nucleotides: TGTGCCAGCAGTGAAGCGCGTTATCATGAGCAGTTCTTC. Its translation: CASSEARYHEQFF.

The CDR3 nucleotides read TGTGCCAGCGGAGATTCCTACGAGCAGTACTTC. Amino acid sequence: CASGDSYEQYF. The chain combines TRBV6-1 with TRBJ2-7; unclear D gene. V was clipped by 8 bases and J by 1 base, with 6 bases between them. CDR1 is MNHNS and CDR2 is SASEGT in the germline V gene. This CDR3 has 11 residues.

The chain employs TRBV30 and TRBJ2-1; D is undetermined. CDR1 is GTSNPN and CDR2 is SVGIG in the germline V gene (reference sequence). Trimming took off 2 bases at V and 5 bases at J, with 22 bases between the two ends. The CDR3 has 17 residues. In DNA form, the CDR3 reads TGTGCCTGGAGTTCACTGTGGGGTCAGCCACGGAACAATGAGCAGTTCTTC. Its translation: CAWSSLWGQPRNNEQFF.

The chain joins TRBV5-1 to TRBJ2-3; 9 bases are shared with TRBD2. V gave up 3 bases and J gave up 0 bases; unmatched junction bases: 5. CDR1 SGHRS and CDR2 YFSETQ come from the germline V gene. The CDR3 length is 16 residues. The CDR3 DNA follows: TGCGCCAGCAGCTACCTAGCGGGAACTAGCACAGATACGCAGTATTTT. Amino acid sequence: CASSYLAGTSTDTQYF.

The J gene is TRBJ1-1, the V gene TRBV2; D unclear. Trimming pared 1 base from V and 3 bases from J, leaving 9 bases between. The CDR3 is 14 residues long. Germline CDR1 SNHLY, CDR2 FYNNEI. The CDR3 here is CASSEGPWDTEAFF. The CDR3 DNA follows: TGTGCCAGCAGTGAAGGACCATGGGACACTGAAGCTTTCTTT.

This sequence joins TRBV30 and TRBJ1-1, with D hard to call. Trimming removed 2 bases at V and 1 base at J, with 5 bases between. The CDR3 contains 12 residues. The V gene's germline CDR1 is GTSNPN and CDR2 SVGIG (reference sequence). This CDR3 is CAWSRENTEAFF. CDR3 coding DNA: TGTGCCTGGAGTCGCGAGAACACTGAAGCTTTCTTT.

The chain carries TRBV4-1 and TRBJ2-5; D unclear. The J call may be in error: the DNA end matches TRBJ2-7 better. The CDR3 has 17 residues. CDR1 MGHRA and CDR2 YSYEKL come from the germline V gene. The CDR3 DNA reads as TGCGCCAGCAGCCAAGAGGCCGCACGAGTCGTCTCCTACGAGCAGTACTTC. Protein product: CASSQEAARVVSYEQYF.

The V gene is TRBV18, the J gene TRBJ2-1, with 15 bases fitting TRBD2. This CDR3 region has 18 residues. CDR1 is KGHSH and CDR2 is LQKENI in the germline V gene. With 4 bases clipped from V and 5 bases from J, the junction kept 9 bases outside the gene matches. This chain's CDR3 is CASSRVPWTSGGDNEQFF. The CDR3 bases are TGTGCCAGCTCACGCGTCCCATGGACTAGCGGGGGGGACAATGAGCAGTTCTTC.

CDR3 sequence reads: CASSPRTGRDGYTF. DNA for the CDR3: TGTGCCAGCAGCCCACGGACAGGGAGGGATGGCTACACCTTC. The chain has TRBV11-2 and TRBJ1-2, with TRBD1 matching over 8 bases. The CDR3 sequence is 14 residues long. Germline V lookup: CDR1 SGHAT, CDR2 FQNNGV. The J segment lost 6 bases and the V segment lost 5 bases, leaving 8 bases of the junction unmatched. Looking up the rest from reference TRBV11-2 and TRBJ1-2 gives the full variable domain: EAGVAQSPRYKIIEKRQSVAFWCNPISGHATLYWYQQILGQGPKLLIQFQNNGVVDDSQLPKDRFSAERLKGVDSTLKIQPAKLEDSAVYLCASSPRTGRDGYTFGSGTRLTVV.

The chain carries TRBV30 and TRBJ1-5; possibly TRBD1 for D (6 bases). Trimming cost V 0 bases and J 5 bases, with 14 bases left between them. CDR3 size: 15 residues. The germline V gene encodes CDR1 GTSNPN and CDR2 SVGIG (reference sequence). CDR3 sequence reads: CAWSVRAGGHQPQHF. The DNA for the CDR3 is TGTGCCTGGAGTGTACGTGCGGGGGGCCATCAGCCCCAGCATTTT.

The V call is TRBV10-3, the J call TRBJ1-3; D gene unclear. From germline, CDR1 is ENHRY and CDR2 SYGVKD. V was trimmed by 2 bases and J by 0 bases, leaving 11 bases between them. The CDR3 is 16 amino acids. DNA of the CDR3: TGTGCCATCAGTGAGCGGAGGCCATTCTCTGGAAACACCATATATTTT. This translates into CAISERRPFSGNTIYF.

The rearrangement uses TRBV4-3 and TRBJ2-3, with D unclear. V dropped 1 base and J dropped 2 bases, with 10 bases sitting between them. This CDR3 is 15 amino acids long. CDR1 is LGHNA, CDR2 YSLEER, per germline. The CDR3 sequence: CASSQGPGYTDTQYF. The CDR3 nucleotides are TGCGCCAGCAGCCAAGGTCCCGGGTACACAGATACGCAGTATTTT.

This clone was recorded once. This sequence joins TRBV4-1 and TRBJ1-4; D is possibly TRBD1 (6 bases). The V gene's germline CDR1 is MGHRA and CDR2 YSYEKL. There are 16 residues in the CDR3. Deletions cut 2 bases from V and 0 bases from J, with 10 bases between. CDR3 residues: CASSQRRGTTNEKLFF. The CDR3 nucleotides read TGCGCCAGCAGCCAACGTAGGGGGACAACTAATGAAAAACTGTTTTTT.

This clone was counted a single time. The rearrangement joins TRBV11-2 to TRBJ2-3; possibly TRBD2 for D (6 bases). The CDR3 loop spans 14 amino acids. Germline CDR1 is SGHAT and CDR2 is FQNNGV. V dropped 5 bases and J dropped 3 bases, with 12 bases sitting between them. CDR3 loop: CASSGGPQTDTQYF. The DNA of the CDR3 is TGTGCCAGCAGCGGAGGGCCCCAAACAGATACGCAGTATTTT.

As DNA, the CDR3 is TGCGCCAGCAGGGATTCCCCCACAGATACGCAGTATTTT. This gives the protein CASRDSPTDTQYF. The rearrangement uses TRBV5-1 and TRBJ2-3, with D uncertain. Deletions cut 5 bases from V and 2 bases from J, with 9 bases between. Germline assignment: CDR1 SGHRS and CDR2 YFSETQ. The CDR3 contains 13 residues.

This rearrangement joins TRBV9 to TRBJ1-3; no reliable D call. Germline values: CDR1 SGDLS, CDR2 YYNGEE. The CDR3 is 14 amino acids. The V end was cut by 0 bases, the J end by 3 bases, with 7 bases between. CDR3 DNA: TGTGCCAGCAGCGTAGACTCAGGTGGAAACACCATATATTTT. As protein: CASSVDSGGNTIYF.

CDR3 in DNA: TGTGCCTGGAGTGTATACAGCAATCAGCCCCAGCATTTT. Encoded protein: CAWSVYSNQPQHF. V is TRBV30 and J is TRBJ1-5; D gene uncertain. The CDR3 runs to 13 residues. The V gene lost 0 bases and the J gene lost 1 base, with 4 bases spanning the gap. The germline gives CDR1 GTSNPN, CDR2 SVGIG (reference sequence).

The chain uses TRBV28 and TRBJ2-7, with D uncertain. V was pared by 2 bases and J by 3 bases, with 8 bases between. Germline V CDR1 and CDR2: MDHEN, SYDVKM. The CDR3 has 13 amino acids. For the CDR3, the DNA is TGTGCCAGCAGTTTAATAGGTTTCTACGAGCAGTACTTC. Translation: CASSLIGFYEQYF.

The chain recombines TRBV28 with TRBJ1-5, with D hard to call. Germline V gene lookup returns CDR1 MDHEN and CDR2 SYDVKM. V was pared by 1 base and J by 4 bases, with 8 bases between. The length of the CDR3 is 14 residues. The CDR3 reads CASSLSEGNQPQHF. The DNA of the CDR3 is TGTGCCAGCAGTTTATCGGAGGGAAATCAGCCCCAGCATTTT.

V usage is TRBV6-5 and J usage is TRBJ2-3, with 7 bases matching TRBD2. This CDR3 is 15 amino acids long. J was trimmed by 2 bases and V by 7 bases; bases with no gene match: 9. The germline gives CDR1 MNHEY, CDR2 SVGAGI. CDR3 residues: CASKGWDYYTDTQYF. In DNA, the CDR3 is TGTGCCAGCAAAGGTTGGGACTACTACACAGATACGCAGTATTTT.

The rearrangement links TRBV28 to TRBJ1-3; D not certain. Germline V CDR1 and CDR2: MDHEN, SYDVKM. CDR3 length equals 14 residues. V gave up 3 bases and J gave up 1 base, with 7 bases separating them. In DNA form, the CDR3 reads TGTGCCAGCAGTTTCGCCATATCTGGAAACACCATATATTTT. This encodes CASSFAISGNTIYF.

The CDR3 loop reads CATSVSRGTDLNTEAFF. The CDR3 coding sequence is TGTGCCACCAGCGTCAGCCGTGGGACAGACTTGAACACTGAAGCTTTCTTT. V usage is TRBV10-3 and J usage is TRBJ1-1; TRBD1 agrees at 7 bases. Germline loops: CDR1 ENHRY, CDR2 SYGVKD. This CDR3 is built from 17 residues. The J segment lost 0 bases and the V segment lost 10 bases, leaving 17 bases of the junction unmatched.

This clone was recorded only once. This sequence joins TRBV19 and TRBJ1-5, with 8 bases lining up with TRBD1. V dropped 3 bases and J dropped 5; count of bases not matched to a gene: 9. Germline V lookup: CDR1 LNHDA, CDR2 SQIVND (reference sequence). The CDR3 contains 16 residues. CDR3 bases: TGTGCCAGTAGTATTGGCCGTGGACAGGGATATCAGCCCCAGCATTTT. It yields the protein CASSIGRGQGYQPQHF. Filled out from reference TRBV19 and TRBJ1-5, the complete variable domain reads DGGITQSPKYLFRKEGQNVTLSCEQNLNHDAMYWYRQDPGQGLRLIYYSQIVNDFQKGDIAEGYSVSREKKESFPLTVTSAQKNPTAFYLCASSIGRGQGYQPQHFGDGTRLSIL.